The 2 T cell receptor beta chains below were found in one sample sequenced in a study of technical replicates of blood from a few donors. TCRdb's copy holds only in-frame clones and misses some; the assay was immunoSEQ multiplex PCR. This sample has around 70,000 clones, with 85% to 95% found just once. Material: T cells isolated from PBMCs. The origin of the receptors is a human donor in good health.

The rearrangement joins TRBV6-5 to TRBJ2-1, with 8 bases matching TRBD1. V lost 7 bases and J lost 9; bases outside the gene matches: 14. The CDR3 consists of 15 residues. Germline V lookup: CDR1 MNHEY, CDR2 SVGAGI. CDR3 sequence reads: CASTLGQGWGFEQFF. CDR3 nucleotide sequence: TGTGCCAGCACCCTAGGACAGGGTTGGGGCTTTGAGCAGTTCTTC.

J is TRBJ1-3 and V is TRBV2; tentative D call: TRBD1 (5 bases). V was trimmed by 4 bases and J by 4 bases, leaving 11 bases between them. CDR3 length equals 14 residues. Per the germline V gene, CDR1 is SNHLY and CDR2 is FYNNEI. The CDR3 DNA reads as TGTGCCAGCAGTGGAAGGGGATCAGGAAACACCATATATTTT. It codes for CASSGRGSGNTIYF. Looking up the rest from reference TRBV2 and TRBJ1-3 gives the full variable domain: EPEVTQTPSHQVTQMGQEVILRCVPISNHLYFYWYRQILGQKVEFLVSFYNNEISEKSEIFDDQFSVERPDGSNFTLKIRSTKLEDSAMYFCASSGRGSGNTIYFGEGSWLTVV.